The 15 T cell receptor beta chains presented below share a single source sample, sequenced in a study of metastatic and nonmetastatic thyroid tumors. Thyroid surgery took place with no prior treatment in any patient. TCRdb reassembled clones from the PCR reads with MiXCR. The table includes 30,000 to 40,000 clones, roughly 35% detected once. The sequencing sample was made of tumor tissue. The receptors were sampled from a female donor with papillary thyroid cancer or a benign thyroid nodule (not recorded which). Some clones in this sample may be carry-over from other donors' samples.

The sample holds a few counts of this clone. The chain links TRBV25-1 to TRBJ2-5, with 13 bases identical to TRBD2. The DNA end is a closer match to TRBJ2-1, so the J assignment may be wrong. The CDR3 totals 18 residues. Germline loops: CDR1 MGHDK, CDR2 SYGVNS. CDR3 bases: TGTGCCAGCAGTGACGTAGGACTAGCGGGAGCGGTTTCCGATGAGCAGTTCTTC. It codes for CASSDVGLAGAVSDEQFF.

This clone has just a few counts. V and J are TRBV20-1 and TRBJ2-1; tentative D call: TRBD1 (5 bases). Trimming left V 6 bases short and J 4 bases short, with 16 bases between. This CDR3 contains 14 residues. From germline, CDR1 is DFQATT and CDR2 SNEGSKA (reference sequence). In DNA form, the CDR3 reads TGCAGTGCAACCACCCTCCGACAGTACAATGAGCAGTTCTTC. It codes for CSATTLRQYNEQFF.

This clone was seen a few times. The chain carries TRBV12-3 or TRBV12-4 and TRBJ2-2; 13 nucleotides agree with TRBD2. V lost 6 bases and J lost 6; bases outside the gene matches: 4. The CDR3 covers 15 residues. The DNA of the CDR3 is TGTGCCAGCAGACCGGGACTAGCGGGATCCGGGGAGCTGTTTTTT. Translated: CASRPGLAGSGELFF.

The rearrangement joins TRBV6-2 or TRBV6-3 to TRBJ1-2; no reliable D call. Germline loops: CDR1 MNHEY, CDR2 SVGEGT. V dropped 2 bases and J dropped 7 bases, with 14 bases sitting between them. The CDR3 length is 14 residues. For the CDR3, the DNA is TGTGCCAGCAGTTACGTGGTGACGGCGTCTGGCTACACCTTC. It encodes CASSYVVTASGYTF.

In its sample, this clone was seen a few times. The chain recombines TRBV28 with TRBJ1-2; maybe TRBD1 (6 bases). V lost 8 bases, J lost 0 bases, and 10 bases lay in between. This CDR3 has 13 amino acids. CDR1 is MDHEN, CDR2 SYDVKM, per germline. CDR3 amino acids: CASLGAPNYGYTF. The CDR3 DNA sequence: TGTGCCAGCCTGGGGGCGCCTAACTATGGCTACACCTTC.

V usage is TRBV12-3 or TRBV12-4 and J usage is TRBJ1-1; 8 positions agree with TRBD1. The J segment lost 11 bases and the V segment lost 6 bases, leaving 14 bases of the junction unmatched. This CDR3 has 14 amino acids. CDR3 sequence: CASSGWQGALSAFF. The CDR3 DNA sequence: TGTGCCAGCAGCGGATGGCAGGGGGCCTTGTCGGCTTTCTTT.

V gene TRBV19 combines with J gene TRBJ1-6, with 10 bases that match TRBD1. CDR1 and CDR2 from the germline V gene are LNHDA and SQIVND (reference sequence). The CDR3 runs 15 residues. V shed 7 bases and J 4 bases; nucleotides not matched to a gene: 4. CDR3 sequence reads: CASNRQGAYNSPLHF. CDR3 coding DNA: TGTGCCAGTAACCGACAGGGGGCATATAATTCACCCCTCCACTTT.

The chain recombines TRBV24-1 with TRBJ1-3; D may be TRBD1 (6 bases). Per the germline V gene, CDR1 is KGHDR and CDR2 is SFDVKD. The V end was cut by 0 bases, the J end by 1 base, with 12 bases between. This CDR3 spans 17 amino acids. The CDR3 protein is CATSDLEKGVSGNTIYF. In DNA form, the CDR3 reads TGTGCCACCAGTGATTTGGAGAAGGGGGTTTCTGGAAACACCATATATTTT.

J is TRBJ2-1 and V is TRBV9; 9 nucleotides match TRBD2. J was trimmed by 6 bases and V by 3 bases; bases with no gene match: 7. The germline V gene encodes CDR1 SGDLS and CDR2 YYNGEE. This CDR3 region has 15 residues. CDR3 sequence (DNA): TGTGCCAGCAGCGCCAGCGGGGGGCCAGCCAATGAGCAGTTCTTC. Translation gives CASSASGGPANEQFF.

This clone was observed a few times. At the DNA level, this CDR3 is encoded by other sequences in the same sample as well. The V call is TRBV14, the J call TRBJ1-2, with 8 bases lining up with TRBD1. Looked up from germline, CDR1 is SGHDN and CDR2 is FVKESK. The V gene end was trimmed by 0 bases and the J gene end by 4 bases; junction bases not matched to a gene: 4. The CDR3 sequence is 15 residues long. The CDR3 DNA follows: TGTGCCAGCAGCCAAGATCCAGGGGGCGTCTATGGCTACACCTTC. It translates to CASSQDPGGVYGYTF.

Concerning this clone itself: In the same sample, other DNA sequences code for this CDR3. The gene calls are TRBV2 and TRBJ1-2, with D possibly matching TRBD1 (5 bases). With 8 bases removed from V and 5 bases from J, the gap between germline ends came to 12 bases. The CDR3 spans 12 residues. The germline gives CDR1 SNHLY, CDR2 FYNNEI. As DNA, the CDR3 is TGTGCCAGCCTCAGGGATGGATATGGCTACACCTTC. This translates into CASLRDGYGYTF.

The chain carries TRBV2 and TRBJ1-6, with a weak D call TRBD1 (5 bases). The germline CDR1 and CDR2 sequences are SNHLY and FYNNEI. V was clipped by 4 bases and J by 6 bases, with 10 bases between them. The CDR3 has 14 amino acids. DNA for the CDR3: TGTGCCAGCAGTGCTGACAGCCTTAATTCACCCCTCCACTTT. Translated, it gives CASSADSLNSPLHF.

The V and J genes are TRBV6-1 and TRBJ1-2, with a tentative D call TRBD1 (6 bases). The V end was cut by 7 bases, the J end by 4 bases, with 19 bases between. This CDR3 has 15 amino acids. Germline assignment: CDR1 MNHNS and CDR2 SASEGT. The CDR3 DNA is TGTGCCAGCACCGAAAGGGGGGGGCGCGGCTATGGCTACACCTTC. It codes for CASTERGGRGYGYTF.

There are a few counts of this clone. The rearrangement uses TRBV6-1 and TRBJ2-7; TRBD1 aligns across 7 bases. The V and J ends lost 6 bases and 3 bases, in that order; junction bases with no gene match: 8. The germline CDR1 and CDR2 sequences are MNHNS and SASEGT. This CDR3 has 14 residues. The CDR3 nucleotides are TGTGCCAGCAGGATCCGGGACAGACACTACGAGCAGTACTTC. It yields the protein CASRIRDRHYEQYF.

This sequence joins TRBV20-1 and TRBJ2-1; 9 bases map to TRBD2. The trim removed 1 base at V and 7 bases at J, leaving 2 bases unmatched. The CDR3 spans 13 residues. Germline CDR1 reads DFQATT; CDR2 reads SNEGSKA (reference sequence). The CDR3 nucleotides are TGCAGTGCTAGAGGTCTAGCGGGAAATGAGCAGTTCTTC. Translation: CSARGLAGNEQFF.